This section outlines one T cell receptor (beta chain) sequence together with its context. Its antigen is unknown. Germline CDR1 DFQATT, CDR2 SNEGSKA (reference sequence). V gave up 6 bases and J gave up 7 bases; unmatched junction bases: 11. The CDR3 consists of 14 residues. Pregnant or lactating patients were excluded, as were those with uncontrolled infection or other autoimmune disease. The diagnostic basis comprised clinical symptoms, serum thyroxine and TRAb, thyroid ultrasound and orbital computed tomography. The sample comes from a study of T cells in Graves' hyperthyroidism and ophthalmopathy. Overall study findings and caveats: Stable hyperthyroidism was separated from ophthalmopathy by a model based on 13 V-J features.

Template material for amplifying TCR beta CDR3 regions consisted of RNA transcripts. Using the HTBI primer set, a first-round RT-PCR was run on the TCR CDR3. MiXCR, run by TCRdb on the multiplex PCR reads, gives a single entry per CDR3 protein. This table has around 600,000 distinct CDR3 sequences, 14% appearing once. The chain couples TRBV20-1 to TRBJ2-3; the match to TRBD2 covers 9 bases. Sequencing was carried out using blood. The receptor was derived from a woman younger than 35 with Graves' ophthalmopathy. The chain's CDR3 is CSAPEVAGVHTQYF. DNA for the CDR3: TGCAGTGCCCCAGAGGTAGCGGGAGTACATACGCAGTATTTT.